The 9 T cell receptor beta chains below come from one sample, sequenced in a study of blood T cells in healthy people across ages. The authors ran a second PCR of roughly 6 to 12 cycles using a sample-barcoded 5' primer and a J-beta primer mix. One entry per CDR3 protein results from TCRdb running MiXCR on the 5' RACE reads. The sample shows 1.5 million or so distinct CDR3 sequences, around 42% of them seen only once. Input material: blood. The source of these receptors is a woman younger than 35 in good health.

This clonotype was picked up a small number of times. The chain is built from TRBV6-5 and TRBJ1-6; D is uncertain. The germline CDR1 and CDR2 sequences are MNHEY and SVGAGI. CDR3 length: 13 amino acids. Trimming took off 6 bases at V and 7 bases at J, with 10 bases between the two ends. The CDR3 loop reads CASRSLDNSPLHF. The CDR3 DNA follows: TGTGCCAGCAGGTCCCTGGACAATTCACCCCTCCACTTT.

The CDR3 protein is CASSPRAYNEKLFF. The CDR3 region has the DNA TGTGCCAGCTCACCACGAGCCTATAATGAAAAACTGTTTTTT. The V call is TRBV18, the J call TRBJ1-4; D ambiguous. Germline-derived CDR1 and CDR2 are KGHSH and LQKENI. This CDR3 is 14 amino acids long. V was clipped by 1 base and J by 4 bases, with 7 bases between them.

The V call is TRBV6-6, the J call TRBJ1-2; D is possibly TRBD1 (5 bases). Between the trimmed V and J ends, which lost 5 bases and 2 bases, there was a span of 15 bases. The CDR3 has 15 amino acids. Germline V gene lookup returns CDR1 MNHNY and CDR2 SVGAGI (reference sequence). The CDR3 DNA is TGTGCCAGCAGTACCAGGGAGAGGGGAAACTATGGCTACACCTTC. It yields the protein CASSTRERGNYGYTF.

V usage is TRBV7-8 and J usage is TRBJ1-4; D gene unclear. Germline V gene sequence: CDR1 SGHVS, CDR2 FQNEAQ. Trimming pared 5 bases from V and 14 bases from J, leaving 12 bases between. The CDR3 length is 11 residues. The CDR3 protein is CASSIDTRLFF. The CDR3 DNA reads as TGTGCCAGCAGCATCGACACCCGGCTGTTTTTT.

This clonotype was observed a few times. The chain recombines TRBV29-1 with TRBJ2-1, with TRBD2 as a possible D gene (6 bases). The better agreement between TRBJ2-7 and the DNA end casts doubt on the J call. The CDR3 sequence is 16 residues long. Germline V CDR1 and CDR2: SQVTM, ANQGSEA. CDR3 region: CSVEDPGTSSYNEQYF. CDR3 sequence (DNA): TGCAGCGTTGAAGATCCGGGGACTTCCTCCTACAATGAGCAGTACTTC.

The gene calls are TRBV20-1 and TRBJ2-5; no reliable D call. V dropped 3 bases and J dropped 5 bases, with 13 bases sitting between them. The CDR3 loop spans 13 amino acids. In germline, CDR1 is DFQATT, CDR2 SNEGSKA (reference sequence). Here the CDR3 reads CSASPEFDETQYF. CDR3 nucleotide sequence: TGCAGTGCTAGTCCAGAGTTTGACGAGACCCAGTACTTC.

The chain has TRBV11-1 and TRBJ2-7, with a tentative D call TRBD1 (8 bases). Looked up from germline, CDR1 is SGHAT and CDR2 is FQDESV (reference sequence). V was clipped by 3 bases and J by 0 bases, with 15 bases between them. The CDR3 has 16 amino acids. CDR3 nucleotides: TGTGCCAGCAGCTTGGGGGGGACAGGCTCCTCCTACGAGCAGTACTTC. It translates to CASSLGGTGSSYEQYF. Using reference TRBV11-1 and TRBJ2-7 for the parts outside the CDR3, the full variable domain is EAEVAQSPRYKITEKSQAVAFWCDPISGHATLYWYRQILGQGPELLVQFQDESVVDDSQLPKDRFSAERLKGVDSTLKIQPAELGDSAMYLCASSLGGTGSSYEQYFGPGTRLTVT.

DNA of the CDR3: TGTGCCAGCAGGGTTGGACAGGGGGAGACGGGTGAGCAGTTCTTC. Translated: CASRVGQGETGEQFF. V is TRBV7-9 and J is TRBJ2-1, with 10 bases identical to TRBD1. Trimming removed 6 bases from V and 9 bases from J; junction bases left unmatched: 11. Germline V gene sequence: CDR1 SEHNR, CDR2 FQNEAQ (reference sequence). There are 15 residues in the CDR3.

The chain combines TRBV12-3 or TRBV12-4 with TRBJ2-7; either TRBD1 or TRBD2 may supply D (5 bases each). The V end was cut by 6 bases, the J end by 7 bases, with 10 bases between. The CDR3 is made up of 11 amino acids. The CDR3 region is CASRRDLEQYF. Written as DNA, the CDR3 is TGTGCCAGCAGACGGGACCTTGAGCAGTACTTC.